The sample holds one count of the clone carrying this T cell receptor beta chain. Its antigen is unknown. TCRdb called the reads again in MiXCR, with one record for every CDR3 protein. Among 370,000 or so distinct CDR3 sequences listed, about 35% were seen once. The sample comes from a study of T cell repertoires in cytomegalovirus infection. Turning to the study itself: Through public TCR beta signatures, both CMV infection and matching HLA type were indicated.

Trimming removed 1 base from V and 0 bases from J, with 8 bases in between. Germline CDR1 SGDLS, CDR2 YYNGEE. The CDR3 runs 14 residues. Points from the study as a whole: The response measured ex vivo was dominated by TCR beta clonotypes (HLA-C-restricted and CMV-specific). Summed frequency of shared TCR beta families picked out CMV carriers who also had the relevant HLA.

This rearrangement joins TRBV9 to TRBJ2-7; D not resolved. The clonotype comes from a human donor in good health (CMV status not recorded). Some clones in this sample may be carry-over from other donors' samples. The sample consisted of cultured PBMCs, taken from culture after CMV antigen stimulation. The chain's CDR3 is CASSVTTPSYEQYF. Here the CDR3 DNA reads TGTGCCAGCAGCGTAACAACACCCTCCTACGAGCAGTACTTC.